This TCR beta chain was profiled in a study of shared clonotypes between healthy human individuals. The study's findings and limits: Having only a few donors restricted how much genetic and exposure-history diversity was captured. Naive CD4 clonotype sharing across a handful of donors was 4% to 5%.

Germline lookup yields CDR1 GTSNPN and CDR2 SVGIG (reference sequence). The V gene end was trimmed by 0 bases and the J gene end by 9 bases; junction bases not matched to a gene: 3. The CDR3 spans 13 residues. The deep-level immunoSEQ assay was used. Libraries were prepared by immunoSEQ multiplex PCR; TCRdb keeps only in-frame clonotypes and omits some of them. This table holds about 1.1 million clones, roughly 77% found once. This clone was observed a handful of times. What it binds is not known. The chain employs TRBV30 and TRBJ2-1; 9 bases fit TRBD2. The sequenced sample consisted of memory CD4+ T cells from PBMCs. Subset reported: CD45RA-negative fraction. This receptor was taken from a man aged 18 to 30 in good health. Some clones in this sample may be carry-over from other donors' samples. The CDR3 region is CAWSVASGAEQFF. For the CDR3, the DNA is TGTGCCTGGAGTGTGGCTAGCGGGGCTGAGCAGTTCTTC.